The subject of this entry is one T cell receptor beta chain. Its binding antigen is unknown. No much larger clone exists at a distance of one base, and base qualities are not known. The CDR3 sequence holds 18 residues, the cysteine and phenylalanine included. Only the CDR3 portion is preserved as DNA: 54 bases, with reading frame beginning at the first base. For CDR1 and CDR2, the germline V gene lists LGHNA and YNFKEQ. V lost 4 bases and J lost 0 bases; the stretch between them is 16 bases long. This record belongs to a study of T-cell reconstitution after alpha-beta-depleted transplantation in children (dated by TCRdb to 2016 to 2018). Describing the broader study: Using TCR repertoire profiling, the study quantitatively followed how T-cell immune reconstitution unfolded in children after TCRalphabeta/CD19-depleted allogeneic hematopoietic cell transplantation.

The library relied on PCR. Sequencing was carried out with an Illumina HiSeq 2500. Molecular barcoding was employed in the preparation of TCR libraries, with unique molecular identifiers being used to normalize TCRbeta repertoire quantification. The public reads were reanalyzed by TCRdb: fastp trimming at Q25, MiXCR alignment, in-frame beta chains only. Rows with one shared CDR3 protein collapse into an entry with the most common genes and DNA. For this sample the table gives about 500,000 distinct CDR3 sequences, of which 30% to 35% were detected only once. The top ten clonotypes cover more than 2% of the sample.

This TCR was sampled from a human donor who donated a stem cell graft to a child with aplastic anemia. Material: PBMCs from the stem cell graft donor, obtained from the stem cell graft. This sequence uses TRBV4-2 and TRBJ2-6; the D gene is possibly TRBD1 or TRBD2, with 5 bases matching each. Here is the DNA: TGTGCCAGCAGCCCGATCACCGGGACCTTCTCTGGGGCCAACGTCCTGACTTTC. This is translated as CASSPITGTFSGANVLTF.